This T cell receptor (beta chain) was sequenced in a study of blood T cell repertoires in COVID-19. The study recruited people aged roughly 18 to 89 years across 24 US areas. The method was immunoSEQ multiplex PCR; TCRdb's version includes in-frame clones alone and lacks a portion of them. This table holds fewer than 250,000 clones, 90% found once. The CDR3 length is 15 residues. Germline V lookup: CDR1 MNHEY, CDR2 SMNVEV (reference sequence). After removal of 7 bases from V and 7 bases from J, the junction contained 7 bases not matched to a gene. The sequence was obtained from a man over 45 who had been exposed to COVID-19. This sequence joins TRBV27 and TRBJ2-1; TRBD2 matches 13 bases. Sequencing was performed on PBMCs or T cells enriched from blood (not recorded which). This chain's CDR3 is CASTEKTSGRNEQFF. CDR3 DNA sequence: TGTGCCAGCACCGAAAAGACTAGCGGGAGGAATGAGCAGTTCTTC.